A selection of T cell receptor beta chains follows, all from one sample in a study of cytomegalovirus exposure and HLA in healthy donors. The data were produced by immunoSEQ multiplex PCR, yet TCRdb's version contains in-frame clones alone and is incomplete. This repertoire shows 100,000 to 140,000 clones, 82% found once; its top ten account for under 3.5%. Sequenced sample: PBMCs. These receptors were obtained from a man aged 25 to 45 in good health and CMV-seropositive. Each CDR3 is given with its conserved first and last residue. The order of the fields is clone size, J gene, CDR3 length, D gene, V gene, CDR3 protein, CDR3 DNA. A D gene is named only where the DNA matches it firmly. Expanded clones are given a class, and other clones once, few, many or no size at all.

- | TRBJ2-3 | 16 | TRBD1 | TRBV7-8 | CASSLMGDRATDTQYF | TGTGCCAGCAGCTTAATGGGGGACAGGGCGACAGATACGCAGTATTTT
- | TRBJ1-5 | 14 | TRBD1 | TRBV6-5 | CASRLTGGGQPQHF | TGTGCCAGCAGGCTGACAGGGGGAGGCCAGCCCCAGCATTTT
- | TRBJ2-2 | 16 | TRBD1 | TRBV6-4 | CASSDSEGADTGELFF | TGTGCCAGCAGTGACTCAGAGGGGGCAGACACCGGGGAGCTGTTTTTT
- | TRBJ1-1 | 13 | TRBD1 | TRBV19 | CASSSPDRVEAFF | TGTGCCAGTAGTTCACCCGACAGGGTCGAAGCTTTCTTT
- | TRBJ2-1 | 13 | TRBD2 | TRBV30 | CACQAGGPNEQFF | TGTGCCTGCCAAGCGGGGGGGCCAAATGAGCAGTTCTTC
- | TRBJ1-6 | 15 | TRBD1 | TRBV2 | CATLKADRANSPLHF | TGTGCCACCCTCAAAGCCGACAGGGCAAATTCACCCCTCCACTTT
- | TRBJ1-2 | 13 | - | TRBV27 | CASSSGGFDGYTF | TGTGCCAGCAGTTCGGGGGGTTTCGATGGCTACACCTTC
- | TRBJ1-1 | 13 | - | TRBV10-3 | CAISPLEYTEAFF | TGTGCCATCAGCCCTCTTGAGTACACTGAAGCTTTCTTT
once | TRBJ2-1 | 16 | - | TRBV7-2 | CASSWTGTEVYNEQFF | TGTGCCAGCAGCTGGACCGGGACTGAGGTATATAATGAGCAGTTCTTC
- | TRBJ1-2 | 12 | - | TRBV29-1 | CSVEADTYGYTF | TGCAGCGTTGAAGCAGACACCTATGGCTACACCTTC
- | TRBJ1-2 | 16 | - | TRBV27 | CASSLFPGIWGDGYTF | TGTGCCAGCAGTTTATTCCCGGGGATCTGGGGTGATGGCTACACCTTC
- | TRBJ2-7 | 14 | TRBD2 | TRBV10-2 | CASRPGLGSYEQYF | TGCGCCAGCAGGCCGGGACTAGGCTCCTACGAGCAGTACTTC
- | TRBJ1-3 | 15 | - | TRBV7-9 | CASSPRGNAGNTIYF | TGTGCCAGCAGCCCGCGGGGGAACGCTGGAAACACCATATATTTT
- | TRBJ1-2 | 14 | TRBD1 | TRBV10-3 | CALRTGQPDYGYTF | TGTGCCCTCCGGACAGGGCAGCCGGACTATGGCTACACCTTC
few | TRBJ2-3 | 15 | TRBD2 | TRBV10-3 | CAINELAGGTDTQYF | TGTGCCATCAACGAACTAGCGGGGGGGACAGATACGCAGTATTTT
- | TRBJ1-1 | 15 | - | TRBV6-5 | CASSYGGRVDTEAFF | TGTGCCAGCAGTTACGGCGGCAGGGTGGACACTGAAGCTTTCTTT
- | TRBJ2-5 | 16 | - | TRBV27 | CASSFNSRAGKETQYF | TGTGCCAGCAGTTTCAATTCCCGGGCAGGGAAGGAGACCCAGTACTTC
- | TRBJ2-7 | 16 | TRBD2 | TRBV5-1 | CASSGLAGGPSYEQYF | TGCGCCAGCAGCGGACTAGCGGGGGGGCCTTCCTACGAGCAGTACTTC
- | TRBJ2-1 | 16 | - | TRBV9 | CASSVVAGLGYNEQFF | TGTGCCAGCAGCGTAGTGGCGGGACTTGGGTACAATGAGCAGTTCTTC
- | TRBJ1-5 | 17 | TRBD1 | TRBV27 | CASSSYPGQISNQPQHF | TGTGCCAGCAGTTCGTACCCGGGACAGATTAGCAATCAGCCCCAGCATTTT
- | TRBJ1-3 | 13 | - | TRBV29-1 | CSGQGLWGNTIYF | TGCAGCGGTCAGGGACTGTGGGGAAACACCATATATTTT
- | TRBJ2-1 | 16 | TRBD2 | TRBV7-8 | CASSPVEGGKRNEQFF | TGTGCCAGCAGCCCGGTGGAGGGAGGGAAAAGAAATGAGCAGTTCTTC
- | TRBJ1-1 | 17 | - | TRBV4-1 | CASSQDKVLSGNTEAFF | TGCGCCAGCAGCCAAGATAAGGTTCTCAGCGGTAACACTGAAGCTTTCTTT
- | TRBJ2-1 | 15 | - | TRBV5-1 | CASSPEEGGGYEQFF | TGCGCCAGCAGCCCGGAGGAGGGCGGAGGCTATGAGCAGTTCTTC
- | TRBJ1-6 | 16 | - | TRBV27 | CASSLGRTEPRSPLHF | TGTGCCAGCAGTTTAGGTCGGACAGAACCCCGTTCACCCCTCCACTTT
- | TRBJ1-2 | 15 | TRBD1 | TRBV2 | CASSLYGQGAEGYTF | TGTGCCAGCAGCCTCTATGGACAGGGGGCAGAGGGCTACACCTTC
- | TRBJ1-4 | 16 | TRBD1 | TRBV9 | CASSGTGGATNEKLFF | TGTGCCAGCAGCGGGACAGGGGGGGCAACTAATGAAAAACTGTTTTTT
- | TRBJ1-4 | 16 | - | TRBV9 | CASSVDNAVNNEKLFF | TGTGCCAGCAGCGTAGATAACGCAGTGAATAATGAAAAACTGTTTTTT
- | TRBJ2-7 | 13 | TRBD1 | TRBV6-1 | CASSGTGRDEQYF | TGTGCCAGCAGTGGGACAGGGAGAGACGAGCAGTACTTC
- | TRBJ1-2 | 9 | - | TRBV29-1 | CSVDVGYTF | TGCAGCGTTGACGTCGGCTACACCTTC
few | TRBJ1-1 | 14 | TRBD1 | TRBV15 | CATSNLQGITEAFF | TGTGCCACCAGCAACTTACAGGGGATCACTGAAGCTTTCTTT
- | TRBJ1-3 | 16 | - | TRBV5-6 | CASSLGASNSGNTIYF | TGTGCCAGCAGCTTGGGGGCATCGAACTCTGGAAACACCATATATTTT
- | TRBJ2-5 | 16 | - | TRBV5-1 | CASSLEVTGPSGGQYF | TGCGCCAGCAGCTTGGAGGTGACAGGCCCCTCGGGTGGGCAGTACTTC
- | TRBJ2-7 | 16 | - | TRBV5-5 | CASSLDGGLGLDEQYF | TGTGCCAGCAGCTTGGATGGGGGGCTAGGACTAGACGAGCAGTACTTC
- | TRBJ2-7 | 15 | TRBD2 | TRBV19 | CASSIDSGGAYEQYF | TGTGCCAGTAGTATAGATAGCGGGGGGGCCTACGAGCAGTACTTC
- | TRBJ2-1 | 15 | - | TRBV9 | CASSAQGRSYNEQFF | TGTGCCAGCAGCGCCCAAGGCAGGTCCTACAATGAGCAGTTCTTC
few | TRBJ2-1 | 13 | TRBD1 | TRBV2 | CASSEDRYNEQFF | TGTGCCAGCAGTGAGGACAGGTACAATGAGCAGTTCTTC
- | TRBJ1-1 | 18 | - | TRBV9 | CASKPLLGQGSKNTEAFF | TGTGCCAGCAAACCACTCCTCGGCCAGGGGTCGAAAAACACTGAAGCTTTCTTT
- | TRBJ1-5 | 14 | TRBD1 | TRBV2 | CASSEGTGKQPQHF | TGTGCCAGCAGTGAAGGGACAGGGAAGCAGCCCCAGCATTTT
- | TRBJ2-7 | 12 | - | TRBV5-6 | CASSYRSYEQYF | TGTGCCAGCAGCTATCGGAGCTACGAGCAGTACTTC
- | TRBJ1-2 | 22 | TRBD1 | TRBV23-1 | CASSHLKIQNRGKGASNYGYTF | TGCGCCAGCAGTCACCTTAAGATACAAAATAGGGGGAAGGGGGCGAGCAACTATGGCTACACCTTC
- | TRBJ2-7 | 14 | TRBD1 | TRBV5-4 | CASSWDSGSYEQYF | TGTGCCAGCAGTTGGGACAGCGGTTCCTACGAGCAGTACTTC
- | TRBJ1-1 | 14 | - | TRBV5-1 | CASSLGRGGTEAFF | TGCGCCAGCAGCTTGGGTAGGGGTGGCACTGAAGCTTTCTTT
once | TRBJ2-3 | 16 | TRBD2 | TRBV7-6 | CASSLFGGAETDTQYF | TGTGCCAGCAGCCTTTTCGGGGGGGCCGAAACAGATACGCAGTATTTT
- | TRBJ1-5 | 12 | - | TRBV7-8 | CASSSGFQPQHF | TGTGCCAGCAGCTCAGGGTTTCAGCCCCAGCATTTT
- | TRBJ2-5 | 15 | - | TRBV10-3 | CAISDLSSGKETQYF | TGTGCCATCAGTGATCTTTCGTCAGGGAAAGAGACCCAGTACTTC
- | TRBJ1-5 | 13 | - | TRBV5-4 | CASSLGADQPQHF | TGTGCCAGCAGCCTAGGTGCCGATCAGCCCCAGCATTTT
few | TRBJ2-4 | 15 | - | TRBV19 | CASSIGEEAKNIQYF | TGTGCCAGTAGTATAGGGGAGGAGGCCAAAAACATTCAGTACTTC
- | TRBJ2-4 | 13 | - | TRBV30 | CAWSRDSRDIQYF | TGTGCCTGGAGTCGCGATAGCAGGGACATTCAGTACTTC
- | TRBJ2-3 | 15 | - | TRBV28 | CASSLQAGSTDTQYF | TGTGCCAGCAGTTTACAGGCAGGGAGCACAGATACGCAGTATTTT
once | TRBJ2-5 | 13 | - | TRBV5-1 | CASSLLARETQYF | TGCGCCAGCAGCTTGCTAGCGAGAGAGACCCAGTACTTC